These 30 T cell receptor beta chains were all obtained from the same sample, sequenced in a study of Graves' ophthalmopathy and Graves' hyperthyroidism. RNA served as the template for amplifying TCR beta CDR3 regions. The workflow started with a first-round RT-PCR run with HTBI primers and then moved on to a second-round multiplex PCR. TCRdb reprocessed the multiplex PCR reads with MiXCR, giving one entry per CDR3 protein. The data hold around 1.1 million distinct CDR3 sequences, with about two fifths observed a single time. Material for sequencing was peripheral blood or thyroid tissue (not recorded which). The receptors derive from an adult man with Graves' hyperthyroidism.

This clonotype has ten or more counts. The chain is built from TRBV20-1 and TRBJ2-7, with D unclear. Germline lookup yields CDR1 DFQATT and CDR2 SNEGSKA (reference sequence). The CDR3 is 14 residues long. V lost 0 bases to trimming and J lost 2 bases, with 11 bases between them. The CDR3 sequence: CSARDWAGTYEQYF. CDR3 in DNA: TGCAGTGCTAGAGATTGGGCAGGAACCTACGAGCAGTACTTC.

This chain uses TRBV6-2 or TRBV6-3 with TRBJ1-2, with TRBD1 as a possible D gene (5 bases). The germline V and J ends were trimmed by 0 bases and 0 bases, with 14 bases remaining between them. CDR1 is MNHEY, CDR2 SVGEGT, per germline. The CDR3 sequence is 17 residues long. The CDR3 sequence: CASSYSIGQGTNYGYTF. Written as DNA, the CDR3 is TGTGCCAGCAGTTACTCGATCGGCCAGGGAACTAACTATGGCTACACCTTC.

This clonotype was observed a handful of times. The rearrangement joins TRBV27 to TRBJ1-6; D ambiguous. Trimming left V 2 bases short and J 8 bases short, with 10 bases between. Germline V gives CDR1 MNHEY, CDR2 SMNVEV (reference sequence). The CDR3 has 14 residues. The CDR3 DNA is TGTGCCAGCAGTTTAATGGGGAGTCATTCACCCCTCCACTTT. This codes for CASSLMGSHSPLHF.

J is TRBJ2-7 and V is TRBV2, with 7 bases aligning to TRBD1. J lost 5 bases, V lost 6 bases, and 10 bases had no gene match. Germline values: CDR1 SNHLY, CDR2 FYNNEI. The CDR3 consists of 14 residues. CDR3 sequence reads: CASRPEGASHEQYF. CDR3 DNA: TGTGCCAGCAGACCAGAGGGGGCGTCCCACGAGCAGTACTTC.

This clonotype was found a few times. V usage is TRBV10-3 and J usage is TRBJ1-6; D ambiguous. CDR3 length: 17 residues. V was pared by 10 bases and J by 3 bases, with 22 bases between. Germline values: CDR1 ENHRY, CDR2 SYGVKD. CDR3 coding DNA: TGTGCCAGCACTATCAGCCGAGACTCTAACTATAATTCACCCCTCCACTTT. Its translation is CASTISRDSNYNSPLHF.

This clonotype was counted between two and nine times. The J gene is TRBJ1-5, the V gene TRBV7-8; 9 bases are a match to TRBD1. The V gene end was trimmed by 1 base and the J gene end by 5 bases; junction bases not matched to a gene: 6. CDR3 length: 16 residues. The V gene's germline CDR1 is SGHVS and CDR2 FQNEAQ. The CDR3 spells CASSLEGGTGHQPQHF. DNA of the CDR3: TGTGCCAGCAGCTTAGAGGGCGGGACAGGGCATCAGCCCCAGCATTTT.

This clonotype was picked up many times. The chain recombines TRBV11-1 with TRBJ1-5; D may be TRBD1 (5 bases). The CDR3 has 14 residues. CDR1 SGHAT and CDR2 FQDESV come from the germline V gene (reference sequence). Trimming removed 8 bases from V and 4 bases from J, with 15 bases in between. This chain's CDR3 is CASLEVGRNQPQHF. CDR3 bases: TGTGCCAGCCTCGAGGTGGGGCGGAATCAGCCCCAGCATTTT.

This clonotype was seen many times. The chain couples TRBV10-3 to TRBJ2-2; TRBD1 might be the D (6 bases). Germline V lookup: CDR1 ENHRY, CDR2 SYGVKD. The CDR3 has 15 amino acids. With 6 bases removed from V and 7 bases from J, the gap between germline ends came to 18 bases. CDR3 amino acids: CAIRSQLQGVGELFF. DNA for the CDR3: TGTGCCATCAGATCTCAATTACAGGGTGTCGGGGAGCTGTTTTTT.

This clonotype has a count of ten or more. The chain has TRBV2 and TRBJ2-5; 7 positions agree with TRBD1. V lost 6 bases, J lost 2 bases, and 6 bases stayed unmatched. This CDR3 region has 14 residues. CDR1 and CDR2 (germline): SNHLY, FYNNEI. The CDR3 region has the DNA TGTGCCAGCAGGACCGGGACAGCTCAAGAGACCCAGTACTTC. Its protein product is CASRTGTAQETQYF.

The sample holds a few counts of this clonotype. A much more abundant neighbour one base away suggests this may be a read error. The J gene is TRBJ2-7, the V gene TRBV10-3; 12 bases line up with TRBD2. V shed 6 bases and J 0 bases; nucleotides not matched to a gene: 0. Looked up from germline, CDR1 is ENHRY and CDR2 is SYGVKD. The length of the CDR3 is 14 residues. The CDR3 reads CAIRTSGSSYEQYF. The CDR3 nucleotides are TGTGCCATCAGGACTAGCGGGAGCTCCTACGAGCAGTACTTC.

This clonotype turned up a few times. A much bigger clone sits one base away, suggesting this may be a read error. The gene calls are TRBV29-1 and TRBJ2-6; possible D gene TRBD1, 5 bases. The CDR3 extends over 10 amino acids. CDR1 and CDR2 from the germline V gene are SQVTM and ANQGSEA. CDR3 DNA: TGCAGCGGTGGGGCCGACGTCCTGACTTTC. It encodes CSGGADVLTF. Drawing the rest from reference TRBV29-1 and TRBJ2-6, the complete variable domain is SAVISQKPSRDICQRGTSLTIQCQVDSQVTMMFWYRQQPGQSLTLIATANQGSEATYESGFVIDKFPISRPNLTFSTLTVSNMSPEDSSIYLCSGGADVLTFGAGSRLTVL.

The V gene is TRBV20-1, the J gene TRBJ2-7, with D tentatively TRBD1 or TRBD2 (5 bases each). V lost 3 bases and J lost 3, with 15 bases in between. CDR3 size: 14 residues. Germline V gives CDR1 DFQATT, CDR2 SNEGSKA (reference sequence). The CDR3: CSASPGATHYEQYF. CDR3 nucleotides: TGCAGTGCTAGCCCCGGGGCCACACACTACGAGCAGTACTTC.

This chain connects TRBV5-1 to TRBJ2-5; 14 nucleotides line up with TRBD2. The germline CDR1 and CDR2 sequences are SGHRS and YFSETQ. CDR3 size: 16 residues. Trimming took 3 bases from V and 3 from J; bases not matched to a gene: 4. In nucleotides, the CDR3 is TGCGCCAGCAGCTGGGGACTAGCGGGAGTTAAAGAGACCCAGTACTTC. Translation: CASSWGLAGVKETQYF.

This clonotype was seen at least ten times. The chain couples TRBV10-3 to TRBJ1-1, with 11 bases matching TRBD1. Trimming removed 10 bases from V and 3 bases from J; junction bases left unmatched: 4. Germline CDR1 ENHRY, CDR2 SYGVKD. This CDR3 is built from 13 residues. The CDR3 bases are TGTGCCACCGGGGGACAGGGGGACACTGAAGCTTTCTTT. Protein sequence: CATGGQGDTEAFF.

This clonotype was observed many times. The chain carries TRBV20-1 and TRBJ2-7; 7 positions agree with TRBD2. The CDR3 sequence is 13 residues long. The ends lost 3 bases at V and 5 bases at J; junction bases unmatched: 7. Germline V gene lookup returns CDR1 DFQATT and CDR2 SNEGSKA (reference sequence). The CDR3 loop is CSASAGVRDEQYF. Here the CDR3 DNA reads TGCAGTGCTAGCGCGGGGGTTAGGGACGAGCAGTACTTC.

This clonotype has only a few counts. V is TRBV7-9 and J is TRBJ1-2; the D gene is possibly TRBD1 (6 bases). CDR1 and CDR2 from the germline V gene are SEHNR and FQNEAQ (reference sequence). Trimming removed 5 bases at V and 4 bases at J, with 20 bases between. This CDR3 comprises 16 residues. CDR3 region: CASSQVGGGRIYGYTF. DNA for the CDR3: TGTGCCAGCAGCCAAGTCGGTGGGGGGCGCATCTATGGCTACACCTTC.

This clonotype occurred a few times. V and J are TRBV7-9 and TRBJ1-5; a possible D gene is TRBD1 (5 bases). The CDR3 extends over 15 amino acids. Trimming took off 5 bases at V and 1 base at J, with 12 bases between the two ends. From germline, CDR1 is SEHNR and CDR2 FQNEAQ (reference sequence). CDR3 coding DNA: TGTGCCAGCAGCCATGGTGGGGGAAGCAATCAGCCCCAGCATTTT. It translates to CASSHGGGSNQPQHF.

The chain uses TRBV7-9 and TRBJ2-7; TRBD2 is a possible D gene (6 bases). The V gene lost 5 bases and the J gene lost 2 bases, with 10 bases spanning the gap. Germline-derived CDR1 and CDR2 are SEHNR and FQNEAQ (reference sequence). The CDR3 is made up of 13 amino acids. The chain's CDR3 is CASSAAGTYEQYF. Written as DNA, the CDR3 is TGTGCCAGCAGCGCAGCGGGCACCTACGAGCAGTACTTC.

Regarding this clonotype: One end of the junction varies from germline; a read error may be responsible. The chain is built from TRBV25-1 and TRBJ1-3; D remains ambiguous. Looked up from germline, CDR1 is MGHDK and CDR2 is SYGVNS. The CDR3 is 15 amino acids. This CDR3 reads CVSSYSGDSGNTIYF. CDR3 in DNA: TGTGTCAGCAGTTACTCGGGAGACTCTGGAAACACCATATATTTT.

This chain connects TRBV20-1 to TRBJ1-5; 8 bases fit TRBD1. This CDR3 comprises 15 residues. The ends lost 0 bases at V and 6 bases at J; junction bases unmatched: 7. CDR1 and CDR2 from the germline V gene are DFQATT and SNEGSKA (reference sequence). CDR3 sequence: CSARDDRGFVQPQHF. As DNA, the CDR3 is TGCAGTGCTAGAGACGACAGGGGCTTCGTTCAGCCCCAGCATTTT.

This clonotype was counted at least ten times. The chain links TRBV10-3 to TRBJ1-2; D gene unclear. This CDR3 comprises 10 residues. CDR1 is ENHRY, CDR2 SYGVKD, per germline. V was pared by 8 bases and J by 8 bases, with 9 bases between. The CDR3 is CAIGGGGYTF. CDR3 in DNA: TGTGCCATCGGTGGTGGCGGCTACACCTTC.

This clonotype has ten or more counts. This sequence joins TRBV20-1 and TRBJ2-7, with 7 bases lining up with TRBD1. The germline gives CDR1 DFQATT, CDR2 SNEGSKA (reference sequence). The CDR3 is made up of 14 amino acids. With 6 bases clipped from V and 0 bases from J, the junction kept 8 bases outside the gene matches. CDR3 sequence: CSAVRTGASYEQYF. DNA of the CDR3: TGCAGTGCCGTACGGACAGGCGCCTCCTACGAGCAGTACTTC.

This clonotype was seen more than once but under ten times. This rearrangement joins TRBV28 to TRBJ1-4, with a possible D match to TRBD1 (5 bases). Germline V gene sequence: CDR1 MDHEN, CDR2 SYDVKM. Trimming pared 5 bases from V and 8 bases from J, leaving 12 bases between. The CDR3 has 13 residues. The CDR3, as DNA: TGTGCCAGCAGTCTGCCGGGACCGGAAAAACTGTTTTTT. As protein: CASSLPGPEKLFF.

The CDR3 sequence: CASSQEGRMGAFF. The CDR3 DNA is TGCGCCAGCAGCCAAGAGGGCCGCATGGGAGCTTTCTTT. The chain joins TRBV4-1 to TRBJ1-1; no firm D call. This CDR3 is built from 13 residues. CDR1 and CDR2 from the germline V gene are MGHRA and YSYEKL. Trimming cost V 0 bases and J 10 bases, with 12 bases left between them.

The chain carries TRBV29-1 and TRBJ2-2, with D perhaps matching TRBD1 (6 bases). CDR1 is SQVTM and CDR2 is ANQGSEA in the germline V gene. CDR3 length equals 12 residues. With 3 bases removed from V and 8 bases from J, the gap between germline ends came to 10 bases. In DNA, the CDR3 is TGCAGCGTTGACTCCGGGACAGGGGAGCTGTTTTTT. This codes for CSVDSGTGELFF.

This clonotype has a handful of counts. This chain joins TRBV7-9 and TRBJ2-2; D possibly corresponds to TRBD1 (5 bases). Germline V lookup: CDR1 SEHNR, CDR2 FQNEAQ (reference sequence). V was cut by 6 bases and J by 5 bases, with 16 bases left in between. This CDR3 has 15 amino acids. Written as DNA, the CDR3 is TGTGCCAGCAGTGACCAGGGATTTGAAACCGGGGAGCTGTTTTTT. Protein product: CASSDQGFETGELFF.

Details on this clonotype: A much larger clone is a single base away; this may be a read error. The V call is TRBV7-2, the J call TRBJ2-5; 16 bases are a match to TRBD2. In germline, CDR1 is SGHTA, CDR2 FQGNSA. The CDR3 is 18 amino acids. Trimming removed 5 bases from V and 5 bases from J; junction bases left unmatched: 11. In DNA form, the CDR3 reads TGTGCCAGCAGCGCAGCCGGGACTAGCGGGGGGGCTTGGGAGACCCAGTACTTC. Protein sequence: CASSAAGTSGGAWETQYF.

This chain connects TRBV25-1 to TRBJ1-4; no definite D call. CDR3 length: 14 amino acids. The germline V gene has CDR1 MGHDK and CDR2 SYGVNS. V was cut by 5 bases and J by 5 bases, with 12 bases left in between. The CDR3 nucleotides read TGTGCCAGCAGTTCATCGCCCAGCAATGAAAAACTGTTTTTT. Its protein product is CASSSSPSNEKLFF.

About this clonotype itself: A much more abundant neighbour one base away suggests this may be a read error. This chain links TRBV20-1 with TRBJ2-7; D possibly corresponds to TRBD2 (5 bases). CDR3 length: 13 residues. Trimming removed 3 bases from V and 2 bases from J, with 11 bases in between. Germline loops: CDR1 DFQATT, CDR2 SNEGSKA (reference sequence). The CDR3 loop reads CSASPSSPYEQYF. As DNA, the CDR3 is TGCAGTGCTAGCCCTAGCAGCCCCTACGAGCAGTACTTC.

This clonotype was found many times. The chain employs TRBV9 and TRBJ1-4; D call uncertain. The germline V and J ends were trimmed by 0 bases and 8 bases, with 8 bases remaining between them. This CDR3 region has 13 residues. Germline V gene lookup returns CDR1 SGDLS and CDR2 YYNGEE. CDR3 sequence: CASSVGLQEKLFF. The CDR3 DNA is TGTGCCAGCAGCGTAGGCCTACAGGAAAAACTGTTTTTT.